The clone carrying this T cell receptor beta chain was counted a few times. Antigen: not known. From germline, CDR1 is DFQATT and CDR2 SNEGSKA (reference sequence). V lost 0 bases to trimming and J lost 5 bases; unmatched junction nucleotides: 11. The CDR3 runs 17 residues. This sample is part of a study of vaccination and CD4 T cells after COVID-19. Turning to the study itself: Post-vaccination samples were procured at a median of approximately 72 days following dose two (range 14 to 241). Study conclusions and caveats: Counts of SARS-CoV-2-reactive clonotypes had a median that went from around 20 to 38, a nonsignificant change. There were relatively few convalescent patients studied, and there were no early post-infection timepoints.

Regarding time point: late sampling 161 to 241 days after vaccination in three convalescent patients. TCRdb fed the PCR reads into MiXCR, producing one record per CDR3 protein. This table has tens of thousands of distinct CDR3 sequences, about 50% appearing once. V and J are TRBV20-1 and TRBJ2-7; 12 positions agree with TRBD2. This TCR was recovered from a human donor who had recovered from COVID-19. This sample comprised CD4+ T cells from blood, obtained about 7 months after SARS-CoV-2 vaccination. Here the CDR3 DNA reads TGCAGTGCTAGAGATCTGGCACGCGGACTAGCGGGAAACGAGCAGTACTTC. It specifies CSARDLARGLAGNEQYF.